The 23 T cell receptor beta chains presented below share a single source sample, sequenced in a study of radiation and T cells in renal cell carcinoma. Some clones are missing from TCRdb's copy, which holds only in-frame ones; the method was immunoSEQ multiplex PCR. The top ten clones hold approximately 22% of a sample with more than 140,000 clones, roughly 85% of them seen once. Noted time point: baseline pretreatment blood. The sample's treatment: 15 Gy SBRT to primary tumor, nephrectomy 4 weeks later. The sample was blood, taken from a patient whose treatment included radiotherapy and nephrectomy. Receptors were obtained from a woman aged 50 to 65 with renal cell carcinoma.

The rearrangement uses TRBV7-2 and TRBJ2-2; D not resolved. The V gene lost 1 base and the J gene lost 8 bases, with 11 bases spanning the gap. Germline V CDR1 and CDR2: SGHTA, FQGNSA. The CDR3 totals 14 residues. The CDR3 DNA is TGTGCCAGCAGCTTAGAGGCTAGTGGAGGGGAGCTGTTTTTT. This translates into CASSLEASGGELFF. Full variable domain (remainder filled in from reference TRBV7-2 and TRBJ2-2): GAGVSQSPSNKVTEKGKDVELRCDPISGHTALYWYRQSLGQGLEFLIYFQGNSAPDKSGLPSDRFSAERTGGSVSTLTIQRTQQEDSAVYLCASSLEASGGELFFGEGSRLTVL.

CDR3 coding DNA: TGCGCCAGCAGCTTGCCCGGGGCCGGGACCGGGGAGCTGTTTTTT. It encodes CASSLPGAGTGELFF. V gene TRBV5-1 combines with J gene TRBJ2-2; either TRBD1 or TRBD2 may fit D (5 bases each). The CDR3 is made up of 15 amino acids. The germline V gene has CDR1 SGHRS and CDR2 YFSETQ. V was cut by 1 base and J by 5 bases, with 12 bases left in between. The full variable domain, rest sourced from reference TRBV5-1 and TRBJ2-2, is KAGVTQTPRYLIKTRGQQVTLSCSPISGHRSVSWYQQTPGQGLQFLFEYFSETQRNKGNFPGRFSGRQFSNSRSEMNVSTLELGDSALYLCASSLPGAGTGELFFGEGSRLTVL.

The chain combines TRBV7-2 with TRBJ2-5; D is perhaps TRBD2 (5 bases). The CDR3 extends over 16 amino acids. V was pared by 1 base and J by 4 bases, with 16 bases between. Germline V lookup: CDR1 SGHTA, CDR2 FQGNSA. The CDR3 bases are TGTGCCAGCAGCTTAGTTGGGAGCGCGATCGGAGAGACCCAGTACTTC. Its protein is CASSLVGSAIGETQYF.

V gene TRBV29-1 combines with J gene TRBJ2-6; unclear D gene. The CDR3 is 12 residues long. Germline values: CDR1 SQVTM, CDR2 ANQGSEA. The V end was cut by 7 bases, the J end by 5 bases, with 9 bases between. CDR3 amino acids: CSARFRANVLTF. CDR3 nucleotides: TGCAGCGCCCGCTTCCGGGCCAACGTCCTGACTTTC.

CDR3 DNA: TGCGCCAGCAGCCAGGGACTAGCGGGAGCAGATACGCAGTATTTT. Translation gives CASSQGLAGADTQYF. The chain employs TRBV5-1 and TRBJ2-3; 14 nucleotides align to TRBD2. Germline V lookup: CDR1 SGHRS, CDR2 YFSETQ. Losses at the gene ends were 4 bases for V and 4 bases for J; bases not matched to a gene: 2. This CDR3 has 15 amino acids.

J is TRBJ1-3 and V is TRBV30, with D unresolved. Germline-derived CDR1 and CDR2 are GTSNPN and SVGIG (reference sequence). There are 14 residues in the CDR3. Trimming removed 0 bases from V and 2 bases from J, with 8 bases in between. The CDR3 sequence is CAWSVRGAGNTIYF. CDR3 coding DNA: TGTGCCTGGAGTGTACGGGGAGCTGGAAACACCATATATTTT.

This chain uses TRBV5-6 with TRBJ1-2, with 7 bases matching TRBD1. CDR1 and CDR2 (germline): SGHDT, YYEEEE. The CDR3 loop spans 14 amino acids. After removal of 4 bases from V and 4 bases from J, the junction contained 7 bases not matched to a gene. This chain's CDR3 is CASSVDRRLYGYTF. The CDR3 DNA sequence: TGTGCCAGCAGCGTGGACAGGAGACTCTATGGCTACACCTTC.

The chain joins TRBV9 to TRBJ1-6; D is uncertain. V gave up 0 bases and J gave up 8 bases, with 6 bases separating them. The CDR3 runs to 13 residues. From germline, CDR1 is SGDLS and CDR2 YYNGEE. The DNA for the CDR3 is TGTGCCAGCAGCGTAGGGCGGGATTCACCCCTCCACTTT. This translates into CASSVGRDSPLHF.

The chain has TRBV19 and TRBJ1-1; D ambiguous. The CDR3 consists of 13 residues. Germline CDR1 is LNHDA and CDR2 is SQIVND (reference sequence). V lost 6 bases to trimming and J lost 4 bases, with 12 bases between them. The CDR3 DNA reads TGTGCCAGTAGGTTGGGCGGGCGCACTGAAGCTTTCTTT. Translating gives CASRLGGRTEAFF. Variable domain in full (rest from reference TRBV19 and TRBJ1-1): DGGITQSPKYLFRKEGQNVTLSCEQNLNHDAMYWYRQDPGQGLRLIYYSQIVNDFQKGDIAEGYSVSREKKESFPLTVTSAQKNPTAFYLCASRLGGRTEAFFGQGTRLTVV.

At least ten counts were recorded for this clone. J is TRBJ2-7 and V is TRBV9, with 8 nucleotides matching TRBD1. This CDR3 has 15 amino acids. The germline V gene has CDR1 SGDLS and CDR2 YYNGEE. Trimming took 0 bases from V and 1 from J; bases not matched to a gene: 3. The CDR3 DNA sequence: TGTGCCAGCAGCGTAGAGACAGGGGTATCCTACGAGCAGTACTTC. Encoded protein: CASSVETGVSYEQYF.

In nucleotides, the CDR3 is TGCGCCAGCAGCTTGGACCTAGCGGGGAGCAATGAGCAGTTCTTC. Translating it yields CASSLDLAGSNEQFF. The J gene is TRBJ2-1, the V gene TRBV5-1, with 9 bases that match TRBD2. V gave up 0 bases and J gave up 6 bases; unmatched junction bases: 4. The CDR3 has 15 amino acids. Germline CDR1 and CDR2: SGHRS and YFSETQ.

This clone has just one count. The chain is built from TRBV6-6 and TRBJ1-1; D remains unclear. There are 15 residues in the CDR3. V lost 7 bases to trimming and J lost 3 bases, with 18 bases between them. Germline assignment: CDR1 MNHNY and CDR2 SVGAGI (reference sequence). For the CDR3, the DNA is TGTGCCAGCACTATATCACCCATACGGGACACTGAAGCTTTCTTT. It specifies CASTISPIRDTEAFF.

The chain uses TRBV11-2 and TRBJ1-2; a possible D gene is TRBD1 (5 bases). Germline V gene lookup returns CDR1 SGHAT and CDR2 FQNNGV. V lost 2 bases and J lost 6, with 13 bases in between. The CDR3 covers 14 residues. DNA of the CDR3: TGTGCCAGCAGCTTACCCCCCGGGGCCCATGGCTACACCTTC. It yields the protein CASSLPPGAHGYTF.

The gene calls are TRBV11-2 and TRBJ2-3; possibly TRBD1 or TRBD2 for D (6 bases each). The germline V and J ends were trimmed by 5 bases and 6 bases, with 21 bases remaining between them. CDR1 and CDR2 from the germline V gene are SGHAT and FQNNGV. The CDR3 sequence is 16 residues long. The CDR3 coding sequence is TGTGCCAGCAGCGCGACAGGAGTGCCTCGGGAGGATACGCAGTATTTT. Translated, it gives CASSATGVPREDTQYF. Combining the CDR3 with reference TRBV11-2 and TRBJ2-3 gives the whole variable domain EAGVAQSPRYKIIEKRQSVAFWCNPISGHATLYWYQQILGQGPKLLIQFQNNGVVDDSQLPKDRFSAERLKGVDSTLKIQPAKLEDSAVYLCASSATGVPREDTQYFGPGTRLTVL.

The chain is built from TRBV5-6 and TRBJ2-5; 7 positions agree with TRBD1. Germline V gene sequence: CDR1 SGHDT, CDR2 YYEEEE. V shed 3 bases and J 2 bases; nucleotides not matched to a gene: 10. This CDR3 is 16 amino acids long. CDR3 sequence (DNA): TGTGCCAGCAGCTCCAGGACAGGAACTGGGCAAGAGACCCAGTACTTC. Translation: CASSSRTGTGQETQYF. The full variable domain, completed using reference TRBV5-6 and TRBJ2-5, is DAGVTQSPTHLIKTRGQQVTLRCSPKSGHDTVSWYQQALGQGPQFIFQYYEEEERQRGNFPDRFSGHQFPNYSSELNVNALLLGDSALYLCASSSRTGTGQETQYFGPGTRLLVL.

This clone was seen only a few times. This rearrangement joins TRBV2 to TRBJ2-7; D is undetermined. CDR3 size: 12 residues. Trimming cost V 4 bases and J 5 bases, with 9 bases left between them. Germline CDR1 and CDR2: SNHLY and FYNNEI. CDR3: CASSGAENEQYF. In DNA form, the CDR3 reads TGTGCCAGCAGTGGGGCTGAGAACGAGCAGTACTTC. Drawing the rest from reference TRBV2 and TRBJ2-7, the complete variable domain is EPEVTQTPSHQVTQMGQEVILRCVPISNHLYFYWYRQILGQKVEFLVSFYNNEISEKSEIFDDQFSVERPDGSNFTLKIRSTKLEDSAMYFCASSGAENEQYFGPGTRLTVT.

The chain combines TRBV4-3 with TRBJ2-3; no firm D call. Trimming left V 0 bases short and J 0 bases short, with 7 bases between. CDR1 is LGHNA, CDR2 YSLEER, per germline. This CDR3 has 15 residues. The CDR3: CASSQDPGSTDTQYF. The CDR3 nucleotides read TGCGCCAGCAGCCAAGATCCTGGGAGCACAGATACGCAGTATTTT.

The chain joins TRBV18 to TRBJ2-7; 8 positions match TRBD1. The CDR3 is 14 amino acids. The junction had 10 bases not matched to a gene; V was cut back by 4 bases and J by 8 bases. Germline V gene data show CDR1 as KGHSH and CDR2 as LQKENI. CDR3 bases: TGTGCCAGCTCACAACCGGGACAGGCTTGGAAGCAGTACTTC. Its translation is CASSQPGQAWKQYF. Combining the CDR3 with reference TRBV18 and TRBJ2-7 gives the whole variable domain NAGVMQNPRHLVRRRGQEARLRCSPMKGHSHVYWYRQLPEEGLKFMVYLQKENIIDESGMPKERFSAEFPKEGPSILRIQQVVRGDSAAYFCASSQPGQAWKQYFGPGTRLTVT.

The CDR3 DNA follows: TGTGCCAGCAGTGGTAGCGGAGACACCGGGGAGCTGTTTTTT. Translated, it gives CASSGSGDTGELFF. The V call is TRBV6-1, the J call TRBJ2-2, with D tentatively TRBD2 (6 bases). CDR1 is MNHNS, CDR2 SASEGT, per germline. The CDR3 sequence is 14 residues long. Trimming took 4 bases from V and 3 from J, leaving 9 bases between them.

The chain uses TRBV15 and TRBJ2-2, with 8 bases aligning to TRBD2. J gave up 3 bases and V 3 bases, and 12 bases lay outside the gene matches. The germline V gene encodes CDR1 LNHNV and CDR2 YYDKDF (reference sequence). This CDR3 is 18 amino acids long. The CDR3 DNA sequence: TGTGCCACCAGCAGGGGGTCGGGTAGCGGGGTCTACACCGGGGAGCTGTTTTTT. Its protein product is CATSRGSGSGVYTGELFF. The full variable domain, in which reference TRBV15 and TRBJ2-2 provide the parts outside the CDR3, is DAMVIQNPRYQVTQFGKPVTLSCSQTLNHNVMYWYQQKSSQAPKLLFHYYDKDFNNEADTPDNFQSRRPNTSFCFLDIRSPGLGDTAMYLCATSRGSGSGVYTGELFFGEGSRLTVL.

The chain employs TRBV30 and TRBJ2-7, with 9 bases that match TRBD2. The CDR3 runs 14 residues. The V gene's germline CDR1 is GTSNPN and CDR2 SVGIG (reference sequence). V dropped 4 bases and J dropped 9; count of bases not matched to a gene: 13. This chain's CDR3 is CAWTRRGRDMAQYF. CDR3 nucleotides: TGTGCCTGGACCCGACGCGGGAGGGATATGGCGCAGTACTTC.

This clone has a handful of counts. V is TRBV6-6 and J is TRBJ2-1; 13 bases map to TRBD2. Germline assignment: CDR1 MNHNY and CDR2 SVGAGI (reference sequence). Trimming cost V 2 bases and J 5 bases; bases outside gene matches: 3. The CDR3 runs 16 residues. CDR3 region: CASSYPLAGGHNEQFF. CDR3 in DNA: TGTGCCAGCAGTTACCCACTAGCGGGGGGGCACAATGAGCAGTTCTTC.

This chain joins TRBV5-1 and TRBJ2-3, with 8 bases fitting TRBD1. J lost 5 bases, V lost 4 bases, and 6 bases had no gene match. CDR1 is SGHRS and CDR2 is YFSETQ in the germline V gene. This CDR3 spans 14 amino acids. The CDR3 loop is CASSTGTGGDTQYF. The CDR3, as DNA: TGCGCCAGCAGCACAGGGACAGGAGGAGATACGCAGTATTTT. The full variable domain, with the rest looked up from reference TRBV5-1 and TRBJ2-3, is KAGVTQTPRYLIKTRGQQVTLSCSPISGHRSVSWYQQTPGQGLQFLFEYFSETQRNKGNFPGRFSGRQFSNSRSEMNVSTLELGDSALYLCASSTGTGGDTQYFGPGTRLTVL.